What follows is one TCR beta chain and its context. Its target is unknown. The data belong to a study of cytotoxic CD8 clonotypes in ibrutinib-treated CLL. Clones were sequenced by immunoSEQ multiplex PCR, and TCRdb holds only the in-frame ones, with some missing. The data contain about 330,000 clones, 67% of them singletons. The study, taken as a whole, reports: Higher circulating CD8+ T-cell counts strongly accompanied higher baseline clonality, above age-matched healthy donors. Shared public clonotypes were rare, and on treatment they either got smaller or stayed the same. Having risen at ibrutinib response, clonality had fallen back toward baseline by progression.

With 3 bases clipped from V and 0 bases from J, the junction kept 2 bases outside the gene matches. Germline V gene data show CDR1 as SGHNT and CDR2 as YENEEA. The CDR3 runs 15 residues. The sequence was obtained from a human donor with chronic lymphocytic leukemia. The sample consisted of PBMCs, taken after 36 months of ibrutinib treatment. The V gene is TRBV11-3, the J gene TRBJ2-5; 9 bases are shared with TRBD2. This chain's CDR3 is CASSFSGGNQETQYF. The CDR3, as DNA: TGTGCCAGCAGCTTTAGCGGGGGAAACCAAGAGACCCAGTACTTC.